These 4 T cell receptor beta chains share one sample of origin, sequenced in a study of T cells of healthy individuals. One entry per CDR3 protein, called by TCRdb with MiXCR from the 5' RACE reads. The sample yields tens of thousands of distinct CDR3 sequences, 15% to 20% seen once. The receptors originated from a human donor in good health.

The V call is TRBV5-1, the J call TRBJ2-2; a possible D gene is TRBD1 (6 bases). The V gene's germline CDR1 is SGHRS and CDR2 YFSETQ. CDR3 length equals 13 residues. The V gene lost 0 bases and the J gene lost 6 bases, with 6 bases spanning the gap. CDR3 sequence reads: CASSLDRAGELFF. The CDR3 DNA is TGCGCCAGCAGCTTGGACAGGGCCGGGGAGCTGTTTTTT.

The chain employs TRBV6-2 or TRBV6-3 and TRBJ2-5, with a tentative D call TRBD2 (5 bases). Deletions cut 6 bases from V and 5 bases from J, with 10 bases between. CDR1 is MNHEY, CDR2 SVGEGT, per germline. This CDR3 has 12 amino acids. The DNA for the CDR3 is TGTGCCAGCAGCCCCAGGAGGGAGACCCAGTACTTC. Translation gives CASSPRRETQYF.

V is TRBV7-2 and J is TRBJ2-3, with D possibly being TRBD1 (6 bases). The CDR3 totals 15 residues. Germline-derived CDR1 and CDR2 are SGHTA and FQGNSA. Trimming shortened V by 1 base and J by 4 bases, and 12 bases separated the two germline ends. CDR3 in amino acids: CASSLGVRGADTQYF. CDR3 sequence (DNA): TGTGCCAGCAGCTTAGGGGTCAGGGGTGCAGATACGCAGTATTTT.

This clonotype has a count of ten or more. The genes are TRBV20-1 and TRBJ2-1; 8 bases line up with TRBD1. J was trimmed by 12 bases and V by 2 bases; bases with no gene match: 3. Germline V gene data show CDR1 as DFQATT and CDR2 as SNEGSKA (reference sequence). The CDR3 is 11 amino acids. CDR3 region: CSARLGQGQFF. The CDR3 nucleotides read TGCAGTGCTAGACTAGGACAGGGGCAGTTCTTC.